This T cell receptor (beta chain) was found in a study of blood T cell repertoires in COVID-19. On the study more broadly: The United States, Italy and Spain supplied acute and convalescent COVID-19 samples. T cells, B-cell-depleted T cells, or PBMCs provided the cDNA or gDNA that served as material.

Methods used by the authors: Estimation of nucleated cell counts was performed using reference gene primer amplification. Some clones are missing from TCRdb's copy, which holds only in-frame ones; the method was immunoSEQ multiplex PCR. The V and J calls and clone size come from that table; D and trimming were worked out from the DNA. The sample comprises about 92,000 clones, approximately 91% of which are singletons, and 1.8% rests with the top ten. The CDR3 is 12 residues long. Germline CDR1 MNHNY, CDR2 SVGAGI (reference sequence). V shed 6 bases and J shed 8 bases, with 8 bases lying between them. The table lists this clone with a count of one.

The rearrangement uses TRBV6-6 and TRBJ1-6; D remains ambiguous. Sequences were obtained from peripheral blood. The TCR originated in a human donor with active COVID-19. The donor label of this sample is uncertain. The CDR3 sequence: CASRESDSPLHF. CDR3 in DNA: TGTGCCAGCAGGGAGAGTGATTCACCCCTCCACTTT.